This T cell receptor (beta chain) was recovered during a study of T cell repertoires in cytomegalovirus infection. Study in general: CMV epitopes that were recently identified and HLA-C-restricted were used alongside well-studied HLA-B-restricted ones. CMV infection and matching HLA type were both indicated by public TCR beta signatures.

Ten or more counts support this clonotype. Antigen unknown. General study findings and limits: Frequencies of public TCR beta families were cumulated, and this identified carriers of CMV plus the relevant HLA. CMV-specific HLA-C-restricted TCR beta clonotypes dominated the ex vivo response.

This CDR3 is built from 16 residues. V dropped 4 bases and J dropped 0 bases, with 16 bases sitting between them. Germline CDR1 is SGHRS and CDR2 is YFSETQ. TCRdb passed the reads through MiXCR, listing each CDR3 protein once. The sample has approximately 340,000 distinct CDR3 sequences; 25% to 30% are singletons. Sequenced here: cultured PBMCs, sampled from culture after CMV antigen stimulation. The J gene is TRBJ1-2, the V gene TRBV5-1; D is possibly TRBD1 (5 bases). The source is a human donor in good health (CMV status not recorded). Some clones in this sample may be carry-over from other donors' samples. Written as DNA, the CDR3 is TGCGCCAGCAGCGCCTACACAGGAGCGACTAACTATGGCTACACCTTC. It specifies CASSAYTGATNYGYTF.